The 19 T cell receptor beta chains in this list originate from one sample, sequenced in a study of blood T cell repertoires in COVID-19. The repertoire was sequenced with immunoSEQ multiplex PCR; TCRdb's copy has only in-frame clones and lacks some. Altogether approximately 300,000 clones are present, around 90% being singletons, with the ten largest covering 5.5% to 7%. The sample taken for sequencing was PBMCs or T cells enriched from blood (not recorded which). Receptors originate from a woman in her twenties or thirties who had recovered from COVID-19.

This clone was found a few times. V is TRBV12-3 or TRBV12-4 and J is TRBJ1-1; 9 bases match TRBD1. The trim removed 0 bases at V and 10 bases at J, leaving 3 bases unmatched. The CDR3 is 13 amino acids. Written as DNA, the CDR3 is TGTGCCAGCAGTTTAGCCCGACAGGGGGTAGCTTTCTTT. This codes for CASSLARQGVAFF.

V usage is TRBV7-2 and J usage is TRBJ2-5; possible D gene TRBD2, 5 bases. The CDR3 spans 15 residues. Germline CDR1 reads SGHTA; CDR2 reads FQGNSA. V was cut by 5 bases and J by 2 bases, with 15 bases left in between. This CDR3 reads CASSPQRDSQETQYF. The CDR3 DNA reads TGTGCCAGCAGCCCCCAGAGGGATTCACAAGAGACCCAGTACTTC.

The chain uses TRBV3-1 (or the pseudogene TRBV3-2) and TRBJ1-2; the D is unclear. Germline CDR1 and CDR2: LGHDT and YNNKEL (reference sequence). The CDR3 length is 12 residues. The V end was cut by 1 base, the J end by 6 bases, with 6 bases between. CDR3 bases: TGTGCCAGCAGCCAAGGACACCATGGCTACACCTTC. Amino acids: CASSQGHHGYTF.

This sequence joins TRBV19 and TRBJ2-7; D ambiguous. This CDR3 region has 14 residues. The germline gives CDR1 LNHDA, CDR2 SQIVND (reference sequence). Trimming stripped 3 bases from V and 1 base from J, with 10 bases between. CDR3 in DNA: TGTGCCAGTAGTATTCGGCTAGAATCCTACGAGCAGTACTTC. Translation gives CASSIRLESYEQYF. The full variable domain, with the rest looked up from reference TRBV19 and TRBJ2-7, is DGGITQSPKYLFRKEGQNVTLSCEQNLNHDAMYWYRQDPGQGLRLIYYSQIVNDFQKGDIAEGYSVSREKKESFPLTVTSAQKNPTAFYLCASSIRLESYEQYFGPGTRLTVT.

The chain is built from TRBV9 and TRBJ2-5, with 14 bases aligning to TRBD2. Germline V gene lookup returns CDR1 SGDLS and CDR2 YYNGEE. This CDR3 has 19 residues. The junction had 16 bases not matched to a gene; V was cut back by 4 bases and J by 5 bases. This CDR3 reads CASSPRLAGGGPMEETQYF. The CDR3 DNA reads TGTGCCAGCAGCCCCAGACTAGCGGGGGGGGGTCCTATGGAGGAGACCCAGTACTTC. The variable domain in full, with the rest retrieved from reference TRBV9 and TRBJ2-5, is DSGVTQTPKHLITATGQRVTLRCSPRSGDLSVYWYQQSLDQGLQFLIQYYNGEERAKGNILERFSAQQFPDLHSELNLSSLELGDSALYFCASSPRLAGGGPMEETQYFGPGTRLLVL.

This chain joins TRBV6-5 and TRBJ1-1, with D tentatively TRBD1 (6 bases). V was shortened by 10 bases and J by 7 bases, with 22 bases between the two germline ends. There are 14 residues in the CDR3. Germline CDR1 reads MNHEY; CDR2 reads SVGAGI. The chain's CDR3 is CATTVQGRSGEAFF. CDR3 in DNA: TGTGCCACCACGGTACAGGGAAGGTCTGGTGAAGCTTTCTTT.

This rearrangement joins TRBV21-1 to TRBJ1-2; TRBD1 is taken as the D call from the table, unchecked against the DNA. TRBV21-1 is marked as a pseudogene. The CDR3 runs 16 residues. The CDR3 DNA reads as TGTGCCAGCAGCAAAGCCGGCCAGCTCTTAAGGGGTGGCTACACCTTC. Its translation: CASSKAGQLLRGGYTF.

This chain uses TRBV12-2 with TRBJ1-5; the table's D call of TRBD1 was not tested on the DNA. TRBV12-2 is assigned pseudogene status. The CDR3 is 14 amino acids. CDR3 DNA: TGTGCAAGTCGCTTTACAGGGTCGAATCAGCCCCAGCATTTT. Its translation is CASRFTGSNQPQHF.

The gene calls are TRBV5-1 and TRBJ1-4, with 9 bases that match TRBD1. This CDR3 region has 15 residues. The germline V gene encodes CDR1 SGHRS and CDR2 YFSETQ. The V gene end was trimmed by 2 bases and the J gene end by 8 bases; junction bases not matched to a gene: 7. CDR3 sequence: CASSFGDRDGEKLFF. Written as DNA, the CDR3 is TGCGCCAGCAGCTTCGGGGACAGGGACGGGGAAAAACTGTTTTTT.

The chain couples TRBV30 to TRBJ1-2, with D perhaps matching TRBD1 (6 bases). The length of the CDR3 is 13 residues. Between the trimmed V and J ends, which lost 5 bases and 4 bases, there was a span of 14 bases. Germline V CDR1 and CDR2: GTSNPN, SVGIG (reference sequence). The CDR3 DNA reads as TGTGCCTGGCTATTACAGGGTACCTATGGCTACACCTTC. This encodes CAWLLQGTYGYTF.

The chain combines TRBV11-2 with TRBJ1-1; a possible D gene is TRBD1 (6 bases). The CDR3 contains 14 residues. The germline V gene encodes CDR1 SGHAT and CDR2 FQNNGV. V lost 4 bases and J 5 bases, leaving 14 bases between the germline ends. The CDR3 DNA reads TGTGCCAGCAGCTCCCAGGGGCCGAGGACTGAAGCTTTCTTT. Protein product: CASSSQGPRTEAFF.

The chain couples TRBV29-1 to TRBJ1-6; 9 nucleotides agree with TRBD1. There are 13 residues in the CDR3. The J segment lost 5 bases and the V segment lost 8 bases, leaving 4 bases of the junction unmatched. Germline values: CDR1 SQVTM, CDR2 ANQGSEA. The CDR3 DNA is TGCAGCACGGACAGGGGCCATAATTCACCCCTCCACTTT. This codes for CSTDRGHNSPLHF.

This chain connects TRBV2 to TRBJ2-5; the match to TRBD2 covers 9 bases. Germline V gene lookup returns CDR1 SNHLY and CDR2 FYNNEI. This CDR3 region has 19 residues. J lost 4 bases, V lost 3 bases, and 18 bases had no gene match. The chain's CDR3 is CASSDRLAEARRGGETQYF. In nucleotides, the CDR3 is TGTGCCAGCAGTGACAGACTAGCGGAGGCGAGGAGAGGGGGAGAGACCCAGTACTTC.

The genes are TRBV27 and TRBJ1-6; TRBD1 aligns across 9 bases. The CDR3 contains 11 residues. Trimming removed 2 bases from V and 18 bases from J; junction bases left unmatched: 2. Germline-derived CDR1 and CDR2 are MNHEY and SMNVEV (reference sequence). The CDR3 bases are TGTGCCAGCAGTTTAGGGACAGGGCCCCACTTT. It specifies CASSLGTGPHF.

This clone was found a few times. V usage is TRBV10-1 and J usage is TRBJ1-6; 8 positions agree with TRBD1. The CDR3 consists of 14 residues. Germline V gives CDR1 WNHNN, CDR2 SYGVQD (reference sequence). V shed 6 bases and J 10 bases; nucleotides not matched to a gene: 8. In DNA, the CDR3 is TGCGCCAGCAGGGACAGGGTACCGGGCTCACCCCTCCACTTT. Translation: CASRDRVPGSPLHF.

The CDR3 sequence: CASSRGGPSYEQYF. CDR3 coding DNA: TGTGCCAGCAGTCGGGGGGGGCCCTCCTACGAGCAGTACTTC. The rearrangement uses TRBV28 and TRBJ2-7; 8 nucleotides line up with TRBD2. Germline values: CDR1 MDHEN, CDR2 SYDVKM. V lost 5 bases to trimming and J lost 0 bases; unmatched junction nucleotides: 3. There are 14 residues in the CDR3.

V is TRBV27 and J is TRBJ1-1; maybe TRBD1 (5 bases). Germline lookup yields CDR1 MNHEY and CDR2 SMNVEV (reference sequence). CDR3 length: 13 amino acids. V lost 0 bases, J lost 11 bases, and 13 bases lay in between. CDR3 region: CASSLSNRMEAFF. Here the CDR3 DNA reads TGTGCCAGCAGTTTATCAAACAGGATGGAGGCTTTCTTT.

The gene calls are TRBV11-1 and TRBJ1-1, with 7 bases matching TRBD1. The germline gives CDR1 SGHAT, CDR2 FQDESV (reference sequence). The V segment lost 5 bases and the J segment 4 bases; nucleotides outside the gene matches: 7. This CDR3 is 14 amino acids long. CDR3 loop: CASSHGQESTEAFF. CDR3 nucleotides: TGTGCCAGCAGCCACGGACAGGAGAGCACTGAAGCTTTCTTT.

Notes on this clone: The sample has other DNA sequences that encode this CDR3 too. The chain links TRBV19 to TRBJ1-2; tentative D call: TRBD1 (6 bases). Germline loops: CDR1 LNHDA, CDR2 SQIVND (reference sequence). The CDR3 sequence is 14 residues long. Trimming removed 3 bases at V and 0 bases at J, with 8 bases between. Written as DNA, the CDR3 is TGTGCCAGTAGTATCGGGACATCTAACTATGGCTACACCTTC. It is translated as CASSIGTSNYGYTF.